There are many counts of the clone carrying this T cell receptor beta chain. What it recognizes is unknown. This sample is drawn from a study of T cells in Graves' hyperthyroidism and ophthalmopathy. Study results and caveats: Ophthalmopathy cases were set apart from stable hyperthyroidism by a 13 V-J model. Blood samples included most of the expanded thyroid clonotypes exceeding 0.001.

The study included ophthalmopathy patients with Clinical Activity Score at least 3, NOSPECS grade at least 4 and duration under 3 months. Thyroid ultrasound, orbital computed tomography, clinical symptoms, and serum thyroxine and TRAb underpinned diagnoses. After removal of 6 bases from V and 6 bases from J, the junction contained 7 bases not matched to a gene. In germline, CDR1 is MDHEN, CDR2 SYDVKM. The CDR3 has 14 amino acids. The CDR3 regions of TCR beta were amplified from RNA transcripts. First-round RT-PCR with HTBI primers amplified the TCR CDR3 region. TCRdb itself ran the multiplex PCR reads through MiXCR, one entry per CDR3 protein. The repertoire holds hundreds of thousands of distinct CDR3 sequences, with 20% as singletons.

The sequenced material came from blood. The chain links TRBV28 to TRBJ2-2, with 7 positions matching TRBD1. This sequence was found in a man aged 25 to 45 with Graves' ophthalmopathy. CDR3 in DNA: TGTGCCAGCAGCCGGGACAGAATATCCGGGGAGCTGTTTTTT. This gives the protein CASSRDRISGELFF.